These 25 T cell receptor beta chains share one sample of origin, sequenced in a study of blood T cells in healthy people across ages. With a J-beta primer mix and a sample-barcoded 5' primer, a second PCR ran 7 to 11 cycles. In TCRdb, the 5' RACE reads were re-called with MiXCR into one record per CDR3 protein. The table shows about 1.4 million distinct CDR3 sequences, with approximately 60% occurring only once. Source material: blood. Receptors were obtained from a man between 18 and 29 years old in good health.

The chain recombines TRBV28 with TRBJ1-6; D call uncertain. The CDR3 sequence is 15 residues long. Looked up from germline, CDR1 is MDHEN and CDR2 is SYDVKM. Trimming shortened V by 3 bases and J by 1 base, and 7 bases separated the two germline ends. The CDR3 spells CASSLAGSYNSPLHF. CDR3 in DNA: TGTGCCAGCAGTTTGGCAGGTTCCTATAATTCACCCCTCCACTTT.

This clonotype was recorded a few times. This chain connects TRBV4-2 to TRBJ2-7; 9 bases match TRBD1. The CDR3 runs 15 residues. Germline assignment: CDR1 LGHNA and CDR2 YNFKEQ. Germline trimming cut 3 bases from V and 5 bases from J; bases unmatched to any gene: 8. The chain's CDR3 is CASSQWTGEKNEQYF. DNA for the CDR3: TGTGCCAGCAGCCAGTGGACAGGGGAAAAGAACGAGCAGTACTTC.

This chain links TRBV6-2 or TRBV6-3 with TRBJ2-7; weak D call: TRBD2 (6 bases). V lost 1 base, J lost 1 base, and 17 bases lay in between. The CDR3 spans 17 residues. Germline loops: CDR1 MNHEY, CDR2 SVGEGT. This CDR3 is CASSYFPLAGRSYEQYF. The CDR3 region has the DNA TGTGCCAGCAGTTACTTTCCCCTGGCGGGGAGATCCTACGAGCAGTACTTC.

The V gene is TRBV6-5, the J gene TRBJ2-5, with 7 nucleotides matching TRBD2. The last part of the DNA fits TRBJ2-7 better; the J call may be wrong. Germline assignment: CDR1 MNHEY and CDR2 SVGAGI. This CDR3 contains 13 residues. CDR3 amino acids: CASSYGEGYEQYF. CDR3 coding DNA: TGTGCCAGCAGTTACGGGGAGGGCTACGAGCAGTACTTC.

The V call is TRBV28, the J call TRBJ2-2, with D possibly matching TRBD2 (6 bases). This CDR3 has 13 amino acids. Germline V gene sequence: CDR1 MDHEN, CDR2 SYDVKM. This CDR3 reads CVTGLLGTGELFF. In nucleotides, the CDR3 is TGTGTCACGGGACTTCTAGGCACCGGGGAGCTGTTTTTT.

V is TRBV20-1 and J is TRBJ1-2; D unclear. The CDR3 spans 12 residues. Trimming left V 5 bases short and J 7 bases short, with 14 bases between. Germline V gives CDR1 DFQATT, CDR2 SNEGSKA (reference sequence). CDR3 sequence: CSAPTVFGGYTF. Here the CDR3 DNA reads TGCAGTGCTCCGACTGTATTCGGTGGCTACACCTTC.

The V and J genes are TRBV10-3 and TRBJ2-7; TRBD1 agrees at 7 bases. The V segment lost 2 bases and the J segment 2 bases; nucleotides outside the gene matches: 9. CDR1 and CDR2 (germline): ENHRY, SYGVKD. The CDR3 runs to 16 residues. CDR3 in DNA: TGTGCCATCAGTGAGCCCCCGAAGCAGGGGGCCTACGAGCAGTACTTC. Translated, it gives CAISEPPKQGAYEQYF.

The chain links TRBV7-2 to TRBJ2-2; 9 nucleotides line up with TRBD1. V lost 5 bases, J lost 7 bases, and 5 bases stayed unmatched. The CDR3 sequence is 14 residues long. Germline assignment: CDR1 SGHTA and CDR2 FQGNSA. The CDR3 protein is CASSRQGGIGELFF. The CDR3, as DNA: TGTGCCAGCAGCAGACAGGGGGGAATCGGGGAGCTGTTTTTT. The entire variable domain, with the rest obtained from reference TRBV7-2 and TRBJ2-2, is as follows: GAGVSQSPSNKVTEKGKDVELRCDPISGHTALYWYRQSLGQGLEFLIYFQGNSAPDKSGLPSDRFSAERTGGSVSTLTIQRTQQEDSAVYLCASSRQGGIGELFFGEGSRLTVL.

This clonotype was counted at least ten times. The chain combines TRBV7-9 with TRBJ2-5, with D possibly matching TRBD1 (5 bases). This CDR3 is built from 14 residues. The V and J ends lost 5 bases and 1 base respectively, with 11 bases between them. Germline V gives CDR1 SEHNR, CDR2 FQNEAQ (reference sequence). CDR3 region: CASSLDTFQETQYF. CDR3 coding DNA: TGTGCCAGCAGCCTGGACACCTTCCAAGAGACCCAGTACTTC.

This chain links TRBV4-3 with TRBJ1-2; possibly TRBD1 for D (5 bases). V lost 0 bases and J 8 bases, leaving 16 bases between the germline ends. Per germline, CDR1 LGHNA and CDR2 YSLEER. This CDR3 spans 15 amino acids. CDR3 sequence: CASSQDREVGHGYTF. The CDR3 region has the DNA TGCGCCAGCAGCCAAGATAGGGAGGTGGGGCACGGCTACACCTTC.

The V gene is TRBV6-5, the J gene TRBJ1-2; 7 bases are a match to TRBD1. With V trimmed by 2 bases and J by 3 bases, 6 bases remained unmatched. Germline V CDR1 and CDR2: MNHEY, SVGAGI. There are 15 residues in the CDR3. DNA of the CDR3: TGTGCCAGCAGTTACCTAAGGGACAGTTACTATGGCTACACCTTC. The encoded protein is CASSYLRDSYYGYTF.

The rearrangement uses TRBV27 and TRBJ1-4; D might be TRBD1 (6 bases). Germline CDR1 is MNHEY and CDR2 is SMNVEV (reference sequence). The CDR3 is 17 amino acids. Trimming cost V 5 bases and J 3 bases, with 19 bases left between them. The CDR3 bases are TGTGCCAGCAGTCCAAGGGTCGAGGACAGCTCTAATGAAAAACTGTTTTTT. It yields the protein CASSPRVEDSSNEKLFF.

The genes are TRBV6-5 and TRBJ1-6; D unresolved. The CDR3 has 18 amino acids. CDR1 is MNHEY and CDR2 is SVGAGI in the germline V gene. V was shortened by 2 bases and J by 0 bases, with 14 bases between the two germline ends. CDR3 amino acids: CASSYSRLKTSYNSPLHF. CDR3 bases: TGTGCCAGCAGTTACAGTAGACTGAAAACCTCCTATAATTCACCCCTCCACTTT.

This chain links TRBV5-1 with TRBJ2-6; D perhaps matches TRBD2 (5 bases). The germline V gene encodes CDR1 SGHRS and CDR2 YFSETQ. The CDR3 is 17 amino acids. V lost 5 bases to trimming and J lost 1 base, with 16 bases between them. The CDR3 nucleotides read TGCGCCAGCAGATGGACGGAGGCGGCATCTGGGGCCAACGTCCTGACTTTC. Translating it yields CASRWTEAASGANVLTF.

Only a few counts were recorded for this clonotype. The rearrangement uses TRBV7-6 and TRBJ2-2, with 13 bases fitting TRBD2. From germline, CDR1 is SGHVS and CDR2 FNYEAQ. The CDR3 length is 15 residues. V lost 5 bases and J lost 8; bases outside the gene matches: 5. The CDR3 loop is CASSTGTSGKGELFF. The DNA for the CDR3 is TGTGCCAGCAGCACCGGGACTAGCGGGAAAGGGGAGCTGTTTTTT.

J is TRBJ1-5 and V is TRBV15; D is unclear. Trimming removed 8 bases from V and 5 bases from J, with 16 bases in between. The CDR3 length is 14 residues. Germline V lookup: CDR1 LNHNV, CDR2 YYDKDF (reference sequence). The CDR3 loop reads CATHERGRDQPQHF. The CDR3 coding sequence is TGTGCCACCCACGAGCGAGGAAGGGATCAGCCCCAGCATTTT.

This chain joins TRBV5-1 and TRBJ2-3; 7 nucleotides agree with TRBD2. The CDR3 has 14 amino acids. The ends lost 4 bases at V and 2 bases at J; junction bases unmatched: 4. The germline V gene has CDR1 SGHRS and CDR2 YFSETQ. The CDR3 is CASSAGLNTDTQYF. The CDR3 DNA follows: TGCGCCAGCAGCGCGGGACTAAACACAGATACGCAGTATTTT.

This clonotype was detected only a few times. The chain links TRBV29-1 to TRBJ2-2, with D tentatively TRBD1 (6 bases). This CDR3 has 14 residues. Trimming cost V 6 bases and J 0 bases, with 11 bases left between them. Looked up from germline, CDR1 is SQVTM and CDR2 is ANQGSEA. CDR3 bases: TGCAGCGTGGACAGTCTCGCGAACACCGGGGAGCTGTTTTTT. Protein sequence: CSVDSLANTGELFF.

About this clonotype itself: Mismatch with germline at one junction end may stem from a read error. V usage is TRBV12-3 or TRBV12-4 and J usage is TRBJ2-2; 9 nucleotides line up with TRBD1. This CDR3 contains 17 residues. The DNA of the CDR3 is TGTGCCAGCAGTCCCCCTTGGTGGGACAGGGTTGAGAGTGAGCAGTTTTTT. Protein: CASSPPWWDRVESEQFF.

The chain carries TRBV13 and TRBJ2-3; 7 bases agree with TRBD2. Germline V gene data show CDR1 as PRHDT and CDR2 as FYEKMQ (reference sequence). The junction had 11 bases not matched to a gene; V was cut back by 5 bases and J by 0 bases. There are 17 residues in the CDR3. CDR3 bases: TGTGCCAGCAGCCTCTACGTACTAGCGACCAGCACAGATACGCAGTATTTT. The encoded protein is CASSLYVLATSTDTQYF. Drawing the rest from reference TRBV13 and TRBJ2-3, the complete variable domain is AAGVIQSPRHLIKEKRETATLKCYPIPRHDTVYWYQQGPGQDPQFLISFYEKMQSDKGSIPDRFSAQQFSDYHSELNMSSLELGDSALYFCASSLYVLATSTDTQYFGPGTRLTVL.

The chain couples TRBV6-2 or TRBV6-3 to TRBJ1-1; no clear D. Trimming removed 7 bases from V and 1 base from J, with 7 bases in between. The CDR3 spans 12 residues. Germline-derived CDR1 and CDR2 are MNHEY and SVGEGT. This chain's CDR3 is CASNRGNTEAFF. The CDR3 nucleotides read TGTGCCAGCAACCGGGGGAACACTGAAGCTTTCTTT.

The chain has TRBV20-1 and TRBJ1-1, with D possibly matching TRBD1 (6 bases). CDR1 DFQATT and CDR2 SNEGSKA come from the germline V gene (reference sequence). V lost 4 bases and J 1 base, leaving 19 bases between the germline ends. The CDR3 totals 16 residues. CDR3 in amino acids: CSAIPPPGGPNTEAFF. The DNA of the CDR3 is TGCAGTGCTATCCCCCCACCCGGGGGGCCGAACACTGAAGCTTTCTTT.

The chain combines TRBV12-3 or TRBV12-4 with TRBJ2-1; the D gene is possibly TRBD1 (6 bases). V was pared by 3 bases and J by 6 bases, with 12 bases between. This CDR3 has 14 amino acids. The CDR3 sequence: CASSFVEDSNEQFF. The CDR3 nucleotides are TGTGCCAGCAGTTTTGTCGAGGACAGCAATGAGCAGTTCTTC.

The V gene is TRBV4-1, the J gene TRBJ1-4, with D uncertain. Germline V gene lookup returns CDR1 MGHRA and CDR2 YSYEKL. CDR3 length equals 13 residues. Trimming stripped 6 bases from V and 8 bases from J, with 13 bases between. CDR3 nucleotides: TGCGCCAGCAGTTTCGTGAAGGGAGAAAAACTGTTTTTT. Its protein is CASSFVKGEKLFF.

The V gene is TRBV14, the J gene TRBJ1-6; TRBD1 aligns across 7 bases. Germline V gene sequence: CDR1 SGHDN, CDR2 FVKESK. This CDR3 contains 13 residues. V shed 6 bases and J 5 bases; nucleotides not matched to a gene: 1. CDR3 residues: CASRQGHNSPLHF. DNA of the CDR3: TGTGCCAGCAGACAGGGGCATAATTCACCCCTCCACTTT.